This T cell receptor beta chain was sequenced in a study of tumor and adjacent non-tumor tissue in lung cancer. Study observations and caveats: Compared with tumor, normal lung showed significantly lower TCR diversity.

A modified ARM-PCR protocol with three rounds of nested PCR amplified TCRbeta. TCRdb recomputed calls from the multiplex PCR reads with MiXCR, one row per CDR3 protein. The sample lists tens of thousands of distinct CDR3 sequences, approximately 68% seen once, with about 30% in the top ten. To note about this clonotype: The target antigen is unknown. Germline is not matched at one junction end, which may reflect a read error.

Germline assignment: CDR1 SGHNT and CDR2 YENEEA. The CDR3 extends over 15 amino acids. The template was RNA from unsorted bulk tissue. More than 3 cm separated this lung sample from the edge of the tumor. Chemotherapy-naive patients with new lung cancer underwent thoracic surgery in China, August–late 2014. The sequence was collected from a woman aged 45-60 years with non-small cell lung cancer. This sequence joins TRBV11-3 and TRBJ2-3; weak D call: TRBD2 (6 bases). What was sequenced was distant non-tumor lung tissue. CDR3 DNA: TGTGCCAGCAGCTTAGGTGGGAGGACCACAGTTACGCAATATTTT. Its translation is CASSLGGRTTVTQYF.